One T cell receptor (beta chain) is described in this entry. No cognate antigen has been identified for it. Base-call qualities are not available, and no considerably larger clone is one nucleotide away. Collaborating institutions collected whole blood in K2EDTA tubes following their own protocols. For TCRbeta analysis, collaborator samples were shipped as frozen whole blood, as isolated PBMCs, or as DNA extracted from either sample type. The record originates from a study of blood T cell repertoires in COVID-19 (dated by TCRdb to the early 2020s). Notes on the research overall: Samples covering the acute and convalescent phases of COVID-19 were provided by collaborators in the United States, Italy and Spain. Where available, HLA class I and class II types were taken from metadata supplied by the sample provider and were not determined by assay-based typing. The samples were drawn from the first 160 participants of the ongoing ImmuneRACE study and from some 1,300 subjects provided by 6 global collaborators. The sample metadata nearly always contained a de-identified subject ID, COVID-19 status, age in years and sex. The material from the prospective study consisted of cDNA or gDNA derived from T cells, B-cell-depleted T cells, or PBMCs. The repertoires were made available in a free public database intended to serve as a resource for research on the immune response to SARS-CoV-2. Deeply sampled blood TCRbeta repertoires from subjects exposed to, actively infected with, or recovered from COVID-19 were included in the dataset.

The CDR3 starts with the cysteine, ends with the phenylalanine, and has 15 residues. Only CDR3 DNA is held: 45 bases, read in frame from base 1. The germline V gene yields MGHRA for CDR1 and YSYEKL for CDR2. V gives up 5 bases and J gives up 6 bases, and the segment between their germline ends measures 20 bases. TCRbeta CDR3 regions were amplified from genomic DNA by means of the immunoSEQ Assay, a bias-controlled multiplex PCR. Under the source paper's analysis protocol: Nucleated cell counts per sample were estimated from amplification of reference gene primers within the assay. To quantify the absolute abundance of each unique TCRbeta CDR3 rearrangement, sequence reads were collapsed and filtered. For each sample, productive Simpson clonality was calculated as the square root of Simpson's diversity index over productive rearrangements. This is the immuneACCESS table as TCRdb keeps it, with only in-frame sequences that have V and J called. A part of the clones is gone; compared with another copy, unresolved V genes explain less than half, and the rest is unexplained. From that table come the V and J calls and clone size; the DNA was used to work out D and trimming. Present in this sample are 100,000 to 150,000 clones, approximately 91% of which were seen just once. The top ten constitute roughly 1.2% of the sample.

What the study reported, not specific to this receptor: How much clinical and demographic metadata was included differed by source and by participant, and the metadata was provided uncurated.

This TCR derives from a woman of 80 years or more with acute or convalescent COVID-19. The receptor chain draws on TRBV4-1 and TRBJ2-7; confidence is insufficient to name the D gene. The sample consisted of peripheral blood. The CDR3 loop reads CASSAQVPRPTEQYF. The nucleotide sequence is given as TGCGCCAGCAGCGCCCAAGTCCCGCGCCCCACCGAGCAGTACTTC.